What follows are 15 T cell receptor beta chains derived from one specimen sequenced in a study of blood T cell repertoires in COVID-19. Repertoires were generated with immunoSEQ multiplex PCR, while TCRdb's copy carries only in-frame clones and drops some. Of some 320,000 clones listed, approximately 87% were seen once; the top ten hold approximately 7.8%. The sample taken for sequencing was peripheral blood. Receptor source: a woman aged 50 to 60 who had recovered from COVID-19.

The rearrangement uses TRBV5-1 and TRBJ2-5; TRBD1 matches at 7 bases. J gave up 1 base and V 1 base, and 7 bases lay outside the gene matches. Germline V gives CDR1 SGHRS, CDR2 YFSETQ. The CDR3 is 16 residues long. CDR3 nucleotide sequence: TGCGCCAGCAGCTTGTGGCAGGGGGAAGTCCAAGAGACCCAGTACTTC. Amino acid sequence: CASSLWQGEVQETQYF.

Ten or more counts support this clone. In DNA, the CDR3 is TGTGCCAGTAGTATGGGAGTCGAAACTGAAGCTTTCTTT. It specifies CASSMGVETEAFF. This chain uses TRBV19 with TRBJ1-1; D is unclear. Germline CDR1 and CDR2: LNHDA and SQIVND (reference sequence). This CDR3 is 13 amino acids long. Trimming left V 3 bases short and J 5 bases short, with 10 bases between.

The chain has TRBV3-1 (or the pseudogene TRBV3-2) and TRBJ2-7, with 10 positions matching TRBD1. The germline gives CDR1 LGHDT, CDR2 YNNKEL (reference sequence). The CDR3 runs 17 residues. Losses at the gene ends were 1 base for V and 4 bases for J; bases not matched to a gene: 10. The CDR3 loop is CASSQAPGTGVGYEQYF. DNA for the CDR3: TGTGCCAGCAGCCAAGCCCCCGGGACAGGGGTTGGTTACGAGCAGTACTTC.

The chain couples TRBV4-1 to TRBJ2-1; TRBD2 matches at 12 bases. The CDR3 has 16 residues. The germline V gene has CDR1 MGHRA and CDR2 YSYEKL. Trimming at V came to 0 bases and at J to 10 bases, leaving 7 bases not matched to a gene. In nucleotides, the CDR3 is TGCGCCAGCAGCCAAGATTCGCTAGCGGGAGGGGACGAGCAGTTCTTC. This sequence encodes CASSQDSLAGGDEQFF.

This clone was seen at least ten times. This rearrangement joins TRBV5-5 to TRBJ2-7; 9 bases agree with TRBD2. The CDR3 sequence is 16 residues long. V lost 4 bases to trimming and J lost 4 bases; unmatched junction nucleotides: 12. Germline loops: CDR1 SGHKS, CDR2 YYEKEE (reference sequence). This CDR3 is CASSRRASGMTYEQYF. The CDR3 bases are TGTGCCAGCAGCCGCCGTGCTAGCGGGATGACATACGAGCAGTACTTC.

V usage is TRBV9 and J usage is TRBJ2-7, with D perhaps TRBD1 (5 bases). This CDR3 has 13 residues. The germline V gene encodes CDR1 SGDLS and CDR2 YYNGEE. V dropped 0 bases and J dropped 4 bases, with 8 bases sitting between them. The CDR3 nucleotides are TGTGCCAGCAGCGTAGCCCCAGGGTACGAGCAGTACTTC. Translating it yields CASSVAPGYEQYF.

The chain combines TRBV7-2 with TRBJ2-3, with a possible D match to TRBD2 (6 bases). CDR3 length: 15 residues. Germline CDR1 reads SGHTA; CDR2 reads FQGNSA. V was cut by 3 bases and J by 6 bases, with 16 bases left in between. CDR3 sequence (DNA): TGTGCCAGCAGCTTTCTCAGCGGGTGGGGGGATACGCAGTATTTT. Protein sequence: CASSFLSGWGDTQYF.

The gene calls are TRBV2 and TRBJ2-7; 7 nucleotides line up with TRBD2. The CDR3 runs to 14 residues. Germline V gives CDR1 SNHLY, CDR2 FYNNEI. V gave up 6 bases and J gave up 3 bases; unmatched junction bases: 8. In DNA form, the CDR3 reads TGTGCCAGCAGGTCCGGGACTACCAACTACGAGCAGTACTTC. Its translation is CASRSGTTNYEQYF.

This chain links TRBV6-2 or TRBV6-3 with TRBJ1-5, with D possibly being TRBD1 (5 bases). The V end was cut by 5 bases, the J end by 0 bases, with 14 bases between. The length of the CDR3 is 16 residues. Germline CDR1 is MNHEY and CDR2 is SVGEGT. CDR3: CASSRLQDYSNQPQHF. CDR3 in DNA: TGTGCCAGCAGTAGACTACAGGACTATAGCAATCAGCCCCAGCATTTT.

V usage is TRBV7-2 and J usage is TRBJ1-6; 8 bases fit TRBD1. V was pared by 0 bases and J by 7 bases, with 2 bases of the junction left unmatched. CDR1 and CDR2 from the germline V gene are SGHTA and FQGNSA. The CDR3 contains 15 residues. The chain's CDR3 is CASSLADRVNSPLHF. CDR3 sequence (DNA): TGTGCCAGCAGCTTAGCGGACAGGGTAAATTCACCCCTCCACTTT. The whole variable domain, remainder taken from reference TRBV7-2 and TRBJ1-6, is GAGVSQSPSNKVTEKGKDVELRCDPISGHTALYWYRQSLGQGLEFLIYFQGNSAPDKSGLPSDRFSAERTGGSVSTLTIQRTQQEDSAVYLCASSLADRVNSPLHFGNGTRLTVT.

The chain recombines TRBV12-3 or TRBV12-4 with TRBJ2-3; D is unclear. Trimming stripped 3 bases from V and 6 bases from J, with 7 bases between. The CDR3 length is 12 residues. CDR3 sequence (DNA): TGTGCCAGCAGTTTTCAAGCCGATACGCAGTATTTT. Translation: CASSFQADTQYF.

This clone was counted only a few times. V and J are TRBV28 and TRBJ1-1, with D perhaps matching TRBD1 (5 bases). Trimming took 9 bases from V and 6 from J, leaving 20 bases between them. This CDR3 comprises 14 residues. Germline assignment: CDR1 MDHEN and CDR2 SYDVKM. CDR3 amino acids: CARSPGGSIPEAFF. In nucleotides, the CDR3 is TGTGCCAGAAGCCCGGGGGGGTCAATTCCTGAAGCTTTCTTT.

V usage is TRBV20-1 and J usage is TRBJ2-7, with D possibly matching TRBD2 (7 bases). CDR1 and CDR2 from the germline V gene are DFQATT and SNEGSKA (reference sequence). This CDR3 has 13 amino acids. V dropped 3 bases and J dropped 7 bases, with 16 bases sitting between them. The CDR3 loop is CSASTAGAGEQYF. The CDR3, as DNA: TGCAGTGCTAGTACGGCGGGGGCCGGGGAGCAGTACTTC.

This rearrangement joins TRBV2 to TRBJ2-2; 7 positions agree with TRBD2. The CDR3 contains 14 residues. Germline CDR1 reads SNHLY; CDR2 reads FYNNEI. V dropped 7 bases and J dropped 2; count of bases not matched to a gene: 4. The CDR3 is CASKLAENTGELFF. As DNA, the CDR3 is TGTGCCAGCAAGCTAGCGGAAAACACCGGGGAGCTGTTTTTT.

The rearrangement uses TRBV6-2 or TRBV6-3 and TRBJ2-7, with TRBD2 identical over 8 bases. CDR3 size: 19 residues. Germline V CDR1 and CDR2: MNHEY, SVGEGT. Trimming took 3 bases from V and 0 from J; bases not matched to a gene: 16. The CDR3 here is CASSYVFIFSGGPSYEQYF. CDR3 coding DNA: TGTGCCAGCAGTTATGTTTTCATATTCAGCGGGGGCCCCTCCTACGAGCAGTACTTC.